One and the same sample provided the 16 T cell receptor beta chains below, sequenced in a study of T-cell reconstitution after alpha-beta-depleted transplantation in children. Preparation of the TCRbeta library was carried out with unique molecular identifiers. TCRdb itself ran the PCR reads through MiXCR, one entry per CDR3 protein. The data contain fewer than 550,000 distinct CDR3 sequences, 10% of them singletons. The specimen comprised PBMCs, sampled before TCRalphabeta/CD19-depleted stem cell transplant. Receptor source: a child aged 2 to 10 with inherited bone marrow failure, due to receive a stem cell transplant.

This clonotype was recorded many times. The CDR3 reads CASSLREGSEQFF. The DNA of the CDR3 is TGTGCCAGCAGTTTACGGGAGGGAAGTGAGCAGTTCTTC. This chain joins TRBV12-3 or TRBV12-4 and TRBJ2-1; 8 positions agree with TRBD2. V lost 2 bases and J lost 9; bases outside the gene matches: 3. This CDR3 comprises 13 residues.

As concerns this clonotype: This may stem from a read error, because a much larger clone lies one nucleotide away. The V gene is TRBV20-1, the J gene TRBJ2-3; D is undetermined. The germline CDR1 and CDR2 sequences are DFQATT and SNEGSKA (reference sequence). The CDR3 length is 14 residues. CDR3 sequence (DNA): TGCAGTGCTAGCGTGTCGTCTTACACAGATACGCGGTATTTT. It specifies CSASVSSYTDTRYF.

This clonotype was seen many times. This chain connects TRBV24-1 to TRBJ1-5; D not resolved. The CDR3 runs to 14 residues. Germline-derived CDR1 and CDR2 are KGHDR and SFDVKD. V was shortened by 2 bases and J by 4 bases, with 8 bases between the two germline ends. CDR3 bases: TGTGCCACCAGTGATTCGGACGGTAATCAGCCCCAGCATTTT. It encodes CATSDSDGNQPQHF.

This clonotype has ten or more counts. This chain connects TRBV12-3 or TRBV12-4 to TRBJ2-2; 9 bases align to TRBD2. V lost 6 bases, J lost 5 bases, and 7 bases stayed unmatched. The CDR3 covers 15 residues. In nucleotides, the CDR3 is TGTGCCAGCAGCGGCCCTCTAGCGGGAACCGGGGAGCTGTTTTTT. Amino acid sequence: CASSGPLAGTGELFF.

This clonotype was found a few times. The genes are TRBV18 and TRBJ2-5; D is undetermined. Trimming shortened V by 3 bases and J by 6 bases, and 11 bases separated the two germline ends. The CDR3 covers 13 residues. The germline gives CDR1 KGHSH, CDR2 LQKENI. The CDR3 region is CASSPGPLQTQYF. In DNA form, the CDR3 reads TGTGCCAGCTCACCTGGACCTTTGCAGACCCAGTACTTC.

This clonotype was counted ten times or more. The chain has TRBV12-3 or TRBV12-4 and TRBJ2-1, with 8 bases fitting TRBD2. V trimming: 5 bases; J trimming: 0 bases; junction bases outside the gene matches: 3. This CDR3 is 15 amino acids long. In DNA form, the CDR3 reads TGTGCCAGCAGTATCAGCGGGGGCTCCTACAATGAGCAGTTCTTC. This codes for CASSISGGSYNEQFF.

The table lists this clonotype with a few counts. This rearrangement joins TRBV18 to TRBJ1-1, with D perhaps matching TRBD1 (5 bases). V dropped 2 bases and J dropped 5 bases, with 15 bases sitting between them. Germline lookup yields CDR1 KGHSH and CDR2 LQKENI. CDR3 length: 15 residues. The CDR3 bases are TGTGCCAGCTCACCAGGTAGGGAGGGGCTGACTGAAGCTTTCTTT. As protein: CASSPGREGLTEAFF.

Ten or more counts support this clonotype. V and J are TRBV7-9 and TRBJ1-1; D ambiguous. This CDR3 region has 15 residues. V was pared by 2 bases and J by 4 bases, with 14 bases between. Germline V CDR1 and CDR2: SEHNR, FQNEAQ (reference sequence). CDR3 DNA sequence: TGTGCCAGCAGCTTATCAGACATGGGGTTCACTGAAGCTTTCTTT. Amino acid sequence: CASSLSDMGFTEAFF.

This clonotype was observed many times. The DNA of the CDR3 is TGCAGTGCCCGATCGGGACTAGCGGACGGTGAGGATGAGCAGTTCTTC. This translates into CSARSGLADGEDEQFF. The chain combines TRBV20-1 with TRBJ2-1, with 11 nucleotides matching TRBD2. This CDR3 is 16 amino acids long. After removal of 6 bases from V and 8 bases from J, the junction contained 15 bases not matched to a gene. Germline V CDR1 and CDR2: DFQATT, SNEGSKA (reference sequence).

This clonotype was found many times. The chain carries TRBV27 and TRBJ2-3, with 8 bases fitting TRBD1. J gave up 2 bases and V 3 bases, and 4 bases lay outside the gene matches. The CDR3 length is 15 residues. Looked up from germline, CDR1 is MNHEY and CDR2 is SMNVEV (reference sequence). The CDR3 DNA follows: TGTGCCAGCAGTTTTTGGGACAGGTACACAGATACGCAGTATTTT. This translates into CASSFWDRYTDTQYF.

This clonotype has a single count. Just one base apart from a much larger clone, this may be a read error. The rearrangement links TRBV20-1 to TRBJ1-1; no clear D gene. The germline CDR1 and CDR2 sequences are DFQATT and SNEGSKA (reference sequence). With 7 bases removed from V and 2 bases from J, the gap between germline ends came to 11 bases. The CDR3 has 12 residues. The CDR3 spells CSVRAGNTEAFF. The CDR3 DNA reads TGCAGTGTCAGAGCGGGTAACACTGAAGCTTTCTTT.

This clonotype has ten or more counts. The rearrangement uses TRBV5-1 and TRBJ2-1, with D possibly TRBD1 on 6 matching bases. This CDR3 comprises 15 residues. V was pared by 0 bases and J by 7 bases, with 14 bases between. CDR1 is SGHRS, CDR2 YFSETQ, per germline. The DNA for the CDR3 is TGCGCCAGCAGCTTGGCCACAGGGAAATGGAATGAGCAGTTCTTC. It codes for CASSLATGKWNEQFF.

Many counts were recorded for this clonotype. The chain employs TRBV29-1 and TRBJ2-7, with TRBD2 matching over 13 bases. The trim removed 2 bases at V and 4 bases at J, leaving 2 bases unmatched. This CDR3 has 14 amino acids. Germline lookup yields CDR1 SQVTM and CDR2 ANQGSEA. The CDR3 spells CSVEMTSGGYEQYF. The CDR3 region has the DNA TGCAGCGTTGAAATGACTAGCGGGGGGTACGAGCAGTACTTC.

This chain uses TRBV4-3 with TRBJ2-7; D unclear. Trimming shortened V by 1 base and J by 3 bases, and 13 bases separated the two germline ends. Germline V CDR1 and CDR2: LGHNA, YSLEER. This CDR3 is 15 amino acids long. CDR3 loop: CASSQVWENIYEQYF. CDR3 sequence (DNA): TGCGCCAGCAGCCAAGTTTGGGAAAATATCTACGAGCAGTACTTC.

At least ten counts were recorded for this clonotype. The chain recombines TRBV7-9 with TRBJ1-6; TRBD1 agrees at 8 bases. CDR3 size: 15 residues. The V gene end was trimmed by 5 bases and the J gene end by 9 bases; junction bases not matched to a gene: 9. Germline loops: CDR1 SEHNR, CDR2 FQNEAQ (reference sequence). CDR3 DNA sequence: TGTGCCAGCAGCAGGCCCGGGACAGGTGGTTCACCCCTCCACTTT. Its protein product is CASSRPGTGGSPLHF.

This clonotype was counted ten times or more. The chain has TRBV6-2 or TRBV6-3 and TRBJ2-7, with unresolved D. The CDR3 covers 14 residues. Trimming pared 8 bases from V and 4 bases from J, leaving 18 bases between. Germline-derived CDR1 and CDR2 are MNHEY and SVGEGT. This chain's CDR3 is CASLVGYEDYEQYF. CDR3 sequence (DNA): TGTGCCAGCCTGGTGGGCTATGAGGATTACGAGCAGTACTTC.